The 20 T cell receptor beta chains below were found in one sample sequenced in a study of OX40 agonist ivuxolimab in advanced cancers. Assay: immunoSEQ multiplex PCR; the TCRdb copy retains only in-frame clones and omits some. The table includes around 140,000 clones, 90% detected once. Here the sequenced sample was CD4+ or CD8+ T cells sorted from blood, taken in a trial of the OX40 agonist ivuxolimab. These receptors came from an adult with an advanced solid tumor such as melanoma, head and neck, liver or kidney cancer.

This sequence joins TRBV27 and TRBJ2-2, with D uncertain. The CDR3 loop spans 15 amino acids. V gave up 5 bases and J gave up 3 bases, with 13 bases separating them. Per germline, CDR1 MNHEY and CDR2 SMNVEV (reference sequence). CDR3 in amino acids: CASSPRHADTGELFF. The CDR3 coding sequence is TGTGCCAGCAGTCCCCGACACGCCGACACCGGGGAGCTGTTTTTT.

The chain uses TRBV27 and TRBJ2-1; D could derive from TRBD1 or TRBD2 (5 bases each). The ends were cut back, 2 bases at V and 6 bases at J, with 23 bases in the middle. CDR3 length: 18 amino acids. Germline V CDR1 and CDR2: MNHEY, SMNVEV (reference sequence). The CDR3 sequence: CASSLIGFGTAIVNEQFF. In nucleotides, the CDR3 is TGTGCCAGCAGTTTAATAGGCTTTGGGACCGCGATAGTCAATGAGCAGTTCTTC.

The genes are TRBV2 and TRBJ2-1, with D tentatively TRBD1 or TRBD2 (5 bases each). The CDR3 has 13 amino acids. Germline CDR1 and CDR2: SNHLY and FYNNEI. The V end was cut by 7 bases, the J end by 9 bases, with 16 bases between. CDR3 sequence: CASTARGVGEQFF. The DNA of the CDR3 is TGTGCCAGCACGGCCCGAGGGGTGGGTGAGCAGTTCTTC.

The rearrangement joins TRBV7-3 to TRBJ1-1; no reliable D call. CDR1 and CDR2 from the germline V gene are SGHTA and FQGTGA. The germline V and J ends were trimmed by 5 bases and 1 base, with 8 bases remaining between them. The CDR3 is 13 residues long. CDR3 loop: CASSQPGNTEAFF. The CDR3 DNA reads as TGTGCCAGCAGCCAACCGGGGAACACTGAAGCTTTCTTT. Full variable domain (rest looked up from reference TRBV7-3 and TRBJ1-1): GAGVSQTPSNKVTEKGKYVELRCDPISGHTALYWYRQSLGQGPEFLIYFQGTGAADDSGLPNDRFFAVRPEGSVSTLKIQRTERGDSAVYLCASSQPGNTEAFFGQGTRLTVV.

This chain joins TRBV7-9 and TRBJ2-7; D uncertain. V gave up 4 bases and J gave up 0 bases, with 13 bases separating them. The CDR3 is 15 amino acids. Germline V gene data show CDR1 as SEHNR and CDR2 as FQNEAQ (reference sequence). CDR3 amino acids: CASSSPLPYSYEQYF. The CDR3 bases are TGTGCCAGCAGCTCGCCCCTTCCGTACTCCTACGAGCAGTACTTC.

This clone was seen a handful of times. V is TRBV7-8 and J is TRBJ2-7, with TRBD1 matching 9 bases. CDR1 and CDR2 from the germline V gene are SGHVS and FQNEAQ. Germline trimming cut 5 bases from V and 2 bases from J; bases unmatched to any gene: 4. This CDR3 contains 14 residues. The CDR3: CASSKRDRAYEQYF. The DNA for the CDR3 is TGTGCCAGCAGCAAACGGGACAGGGCCTACGAGCAGTACTTC.

The chain uses TRBV28 and TRBJ1-1; D may be TRBD1 (6 bases). Looked up from germline, CDR1 is MDHEN and CDR2 is SYDVKM. CDR3 length equals 15 residues. Trimming shortened V by 6 bases and J by 1 base, and 15 bases separated the two germline ends. CDR3 residues: CASSLATGWNTEAFF. DNA for the CDR3: TGTGCCAGCAGCTTAGCGACAGGTTGGAACACTGAAGCTTTCTTT.

The chain uses TRBV7-2 and TRBJ2-7; tentatively, D is TRBD2 (5 bases). Germline-derived CDR1 and CDR2 are SGHTA and FQGNSA. Deletions cut 3 bases from V and 0 bases from J, with 9 bases between. The CDR3 consists of 14 residues. The CDR3 nucleotides read TGTGCCAGCAGCTTTAGCGCTTACTCCTACGAGCAGTACTTC. Translated, it gives CASSFSAYSYEQYF.

The CDR3 spells CASSLTPEGNQPQHF. The CDR3 DNA follows: TGTGCCAGCAGCTTAACCCCTGAGGGGAATCAGCCCCAGCATTTT. The genes are TRBV11-2 and TRBJ1-5; weak D call: TRBD1 (5 bases). The germline gives CDR1 SGHAT, CDR2 FQNNGV. V was trimmed by 2 bases and J by 4 bases, leaving 12 bases between them. This CDR3 contains 15 residues. The whole variable domain, remainder taken from reference TRBV11-2 and TRBJ1-5, is EAGVAQSPRYKIIEKRQSVAFWCNPISGHATLYWYQQILGQGPKLLIQFQNNGVVDDSQLPKDRFSAERLKGVDSTLKIQPAKLEDSAVYLCASSLTPEGNQPQHFGDGTRLSIL.

CDR3 bases: TGTGCCAGCAAAAGGACTAGCGAAGAGCAGTTCTTC. The encoded protein is CASKRTSEEQFF. This chain connects TRBV27 to TRBJ2-1; TRBD2 agrees at 9 bases. After removal of 7 bases from V and 10 bases from J, the junction contained 5 bases not matched to a gene. The CDR3 totals 12 residues. Germline V gene lookup returns CDR1 MNHEY and CDR2 SMNVEV (reference sequence).

V and J are TRBV28 and TRBJ1-5; D might be TRBD1 (5 bases). Trimming pared 3 bases from V and 2 bases from J, leaving 23 bases between. There are 19 residues in the CDR3. CDR1 and CDR2 from the germline V gene are MDHEN and SYDVKM. The CDR3 region is CASSFLGGVRSHRNQPQHF. The DNA for the CDR3 is TGTGCCAGCAGTTTTCTGGGGGGTGTTCGGAGTCACCGCAATCAGCCCCAGCATTTT.

The rearrangement links TRBV6-4 to TRBJ1-2; TRBD1 might be the D (6 bases). V dropped 6 bases and J dropped 4 bases, with 12 bases sitting between them. Germline V gene lookup returns CDR1 MRHNA and CDR2 SNTAGT. The CDR3 is 13 amino acids. CDR3 in DNA: TGTGCCAGCAGCACCCGGGACACCTATGGCTACACCTTC. Its protein product is CASSTRDTYGYTF.

This chain links TRBV9 with TRBJ2-7; 9 nucleotides line up with TRBD1. CDR1 is SGDLS and CDR2 is YYNGEE in the germline V gene. CDR3 length equals 15 residues. Losses at the gene ends were 0 bases for V and 2 bases for J; bases not matched to a gene: 3. The CDR3 is CASSVEGTGPYEQYF. In nucleotides, the CDR3 is TGTGCCAGCAGCGTAGAGGGGACAGGGCCCTACGAGCAGTACTTC.

The chain combines TRBV6-6 with TRBJ2-5, with D unresolved. CDR1 is MNHNY and CDR2 is SVGAGI in the germline V gene (reference sequence). The CDR3 runs to 11 residues. V gave up 1 base and J gave up 4 bases, with 1 base separating them. Here the CDR3 DNA reads TGTGCCAGCAGTTACTTAGAGACCCAGTACTTC. This sequence encodes CASSYLETQYF.

This clone appeared once. The V gene is TRBV7-2, the J gene TRBJ2-1; 7 nucleotides agree with TRBD1. The CDR3 is 15 residues long. Trimming at V came to 3 bases and at J to 7 bases, leaving 9 bases not matched to a gene. Looked up from germline, CDR1 is SGHTA and CDR2 is FQGNSA. CDR3: CASSFWDSLRNEQFF. In DNA, the CDR3 is TGTGCCAGCAGCTTCTGGGACAGCCTGAGGAATGAGCAGTTCTTC.

This clone has only one observation. The chain recombines TRBV6-8 with TRBJ2-1, with D perhaps TRBD1 or TRBD2 (5 bases each). Germline V gene sequence: CDR1 MNHGY, CDR2 SAAAGT. V lost 5 bases and J 14 bases, leaving 19 bases between the germline ends. This CDR3 is built from 13 residues. The CDR3 bases are TGTGCCAGCAGTGCCTCGGGACGATGGACGAAGTTCTTC. Residues: CASSASGRWTKFF.

The gene calls are TRBV5-1 and TRBJ1-1, with TRBD1 matching 7 bases. The germline V gene encodes CDR1 SGHRS and CDR2 YFSETQ. Unmatched junction bases numbered 18, after V lost 7 bases and J lost 6 bases. The CDR3 runs to 16 residues. The CDR3 region is CASESGDRAMRAEAFF. CDR3 nucleotide sequence: TGCGCCAGCGAATCCGGAGACAGGGCCATGAGAGCTGAAGCTTTCTTT.

This clone was counted between two and nine times. The V gene is TRBV7-9, the J gene TRBJ2-5; D might be TRBD2 (5 bases). In germline, CDR1 is SEHNR, CDR2 FQNEAQ (reference sequence). Trimming shortened V by 5 bases and J by 2 bases, and 15 bases separated the two germline ends. CDR3 size: 15 residues. CDR3 protein: CASSAGVGGQETQYF. CDR3 nucleotide sequence: TGTGCCAGCAGCGCCGGGGTCGGCGGGCAAGAGACCCAGTACTTC.

This chain connects TRBV5-5 to TRBJ2-1; 8 bases are shared with TRBD2. The V and J ends lost 0 bases and 8 bases, in that order; junction bases with no gene match: 10. The germline V gene has CDR1 SGHKS and CDR2 YYEKEE (reference sequence). The CDR3 length is 16 residues. DNA for the CDR3: TGTGCCAGCAGCTTGGAGGGGCGGGAGGTGGTGGATGAGCAGTTCTTC. Its translation: CASSLEGREVVDEQFF. The full variable domain, in which reference TRBV5-5 and TRBJ2-1 provide the parts outside the CDR3, is DAGVTQSPTHLIKTRGQQVTLRCSPISGHKSVSWYQQVLGQGPQFIFQYYEKEERGRGNFPDRFSARQFPNYSSELNVNALLLGDSALYLCASSLEGREVVDEQFFGPGTRLTVL.

The V call is TRBV4-3, the J call TRBJ2-5; D not resolved. This CDR3 region has 15 residues. In germline, CDR1 is LGHNA, CDR2 YSLEER. V was trimmed by 0 bases and J by 1 base, leaving 9 bases between them. The CDR3 nucleotides read TGCGCCAGCAGCCAAGATCGATCAGCCCAAGAGACCCAGTACTTC. Amino acid sequence: CASSQDRSAQETQYF.